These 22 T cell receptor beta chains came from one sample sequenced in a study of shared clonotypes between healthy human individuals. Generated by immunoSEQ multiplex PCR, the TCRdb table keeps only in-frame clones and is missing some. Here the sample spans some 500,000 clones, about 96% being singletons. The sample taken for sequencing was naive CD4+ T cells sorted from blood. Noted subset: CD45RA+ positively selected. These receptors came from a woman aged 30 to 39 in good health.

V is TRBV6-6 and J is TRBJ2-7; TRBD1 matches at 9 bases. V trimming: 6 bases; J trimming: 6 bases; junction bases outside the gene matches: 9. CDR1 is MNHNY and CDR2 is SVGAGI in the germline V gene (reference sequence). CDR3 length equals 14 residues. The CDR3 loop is CASSSTGQGAEQYF. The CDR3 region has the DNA TGTGCCAGCAGCTCCACGGGACAGGGTGCCGAGCAGTACTTC.

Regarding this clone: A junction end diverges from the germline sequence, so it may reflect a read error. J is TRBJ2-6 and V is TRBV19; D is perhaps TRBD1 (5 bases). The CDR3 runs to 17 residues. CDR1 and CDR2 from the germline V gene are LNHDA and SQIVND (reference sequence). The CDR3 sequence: CASSTPPRRSGANILTF. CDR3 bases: TGTGCCAGTAGTACCCCCCCGCGTAGGTCTGGGGCCAACATCCTGACTTTC.

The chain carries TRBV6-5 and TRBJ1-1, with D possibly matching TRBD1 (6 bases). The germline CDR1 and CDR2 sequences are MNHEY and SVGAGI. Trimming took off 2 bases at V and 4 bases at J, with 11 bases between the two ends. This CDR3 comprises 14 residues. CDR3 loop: CASSYNGGRTEAFF. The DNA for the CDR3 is TGTGCCAGCAGTTACAATGGGGGGCGCACTGAAGCTTTCTTT.

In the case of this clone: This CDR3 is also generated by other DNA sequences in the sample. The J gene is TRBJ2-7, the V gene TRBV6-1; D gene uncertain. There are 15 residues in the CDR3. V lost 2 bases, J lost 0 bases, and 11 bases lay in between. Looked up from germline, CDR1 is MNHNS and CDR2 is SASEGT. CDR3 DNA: TGTGCCAGCAGTGAACTGGGATTAAGCTCCTACGAGCAGTACTTC. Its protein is CASSELGLSSYEQYF.

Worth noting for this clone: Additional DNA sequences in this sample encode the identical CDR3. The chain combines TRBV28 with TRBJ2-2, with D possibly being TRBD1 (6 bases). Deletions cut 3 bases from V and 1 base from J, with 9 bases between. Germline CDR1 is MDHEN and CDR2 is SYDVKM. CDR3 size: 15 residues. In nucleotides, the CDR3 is TGTGCCAGCAGTTTGCCGACAGGGAACACCGGGGAGCTGTTTTTT. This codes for CASSLPTGNTGELFF. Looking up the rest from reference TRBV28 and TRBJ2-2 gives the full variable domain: DVKVTQSSRYLVKRTGEKVFLECVQDMDHENMFWYRQDPGLGLRLIYFSYDVKMKEKGDIPEGYSVSREKKERFSLILESASTNQTSMYLCASSLPTGNTGELFFGEGSRLTVL.

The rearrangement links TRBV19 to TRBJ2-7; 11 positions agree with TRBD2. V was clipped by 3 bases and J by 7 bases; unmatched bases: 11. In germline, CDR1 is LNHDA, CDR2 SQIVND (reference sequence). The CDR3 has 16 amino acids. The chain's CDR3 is CASSIGPAGTSGEQYF. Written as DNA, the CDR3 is TGTGCCAGTAGTATCGGGCCCGCCGGGACTAGCGGTGAGCAGTACTTC.

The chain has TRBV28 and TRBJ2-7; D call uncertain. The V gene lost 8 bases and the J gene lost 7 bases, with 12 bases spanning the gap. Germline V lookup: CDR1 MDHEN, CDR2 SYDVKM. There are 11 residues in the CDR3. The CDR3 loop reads CASGSTLEQYF. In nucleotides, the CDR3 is TGTGCCAGCGGCTCGACGCTGGAGCAGTACTTC.

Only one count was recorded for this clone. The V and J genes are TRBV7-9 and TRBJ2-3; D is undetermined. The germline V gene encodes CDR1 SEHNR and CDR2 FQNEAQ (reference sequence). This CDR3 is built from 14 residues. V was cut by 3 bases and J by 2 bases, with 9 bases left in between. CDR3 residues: CASSFHSLTDTQYF. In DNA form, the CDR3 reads TGTGCCAGCAGCTTTCACAGCCTCACAGATACGCAGTATTTT.

CDR3 loop: CASSSPTSGRPDTQYF. CDR3 nucleotide sequence: TGTGCCAGCAGCTCCCCTACTAGCGGGAGGCCAGATACGCAGTATTTT. This chain connects TRBV7-9 to TRBJ2-3; 12 bases line up with TRBD2. This CDR3 contains 16 residues. Losses at the gene ends were 4 bases for V and 4 bases for J; bases not matched to a gene: 6. Germline CDR1 reads SEHNR; CDR2 reads FQNEAQ (reference sequence).

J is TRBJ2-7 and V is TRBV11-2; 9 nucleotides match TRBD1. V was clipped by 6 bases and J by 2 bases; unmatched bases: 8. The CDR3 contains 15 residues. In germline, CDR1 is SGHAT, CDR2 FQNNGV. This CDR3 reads CASSQPGQGPYEQYF. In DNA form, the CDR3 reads TGTGCCAGCAGTCAGCCGGGACAGGGACCCTACGAGCAGTACTTC.

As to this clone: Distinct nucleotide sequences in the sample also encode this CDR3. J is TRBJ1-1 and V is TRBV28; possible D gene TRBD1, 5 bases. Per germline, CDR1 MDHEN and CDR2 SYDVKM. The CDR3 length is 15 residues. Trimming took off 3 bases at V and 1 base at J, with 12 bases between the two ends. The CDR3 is CASSLGPRANTEAFF. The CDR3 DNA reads TGTGCCAGCAGTTTGGGACCCAGGGCGAACACTGAAGCTTTCTTT.

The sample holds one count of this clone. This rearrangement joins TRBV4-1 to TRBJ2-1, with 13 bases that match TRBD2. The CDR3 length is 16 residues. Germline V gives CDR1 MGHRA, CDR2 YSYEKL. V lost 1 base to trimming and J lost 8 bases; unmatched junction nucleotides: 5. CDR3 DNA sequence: TGCGCCAGCAGCCAAGGTGGACTAGCGGGAGCCCATGAGCAGTTCTTC. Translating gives CASSQGGLAGAHEQFF.

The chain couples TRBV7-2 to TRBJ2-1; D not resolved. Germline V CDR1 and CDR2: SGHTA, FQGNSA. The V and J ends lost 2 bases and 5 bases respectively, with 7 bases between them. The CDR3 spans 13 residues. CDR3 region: CASSLRRHNEQFF. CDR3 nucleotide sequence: TGTGCCAGCAGCTTAAGACGGCACAATGAGCAGTTCTTC.

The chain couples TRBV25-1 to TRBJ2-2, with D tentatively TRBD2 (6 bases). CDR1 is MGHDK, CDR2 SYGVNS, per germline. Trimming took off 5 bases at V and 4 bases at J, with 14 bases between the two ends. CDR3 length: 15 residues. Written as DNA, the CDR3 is TGTGCCAGCAGTAACCGGGACTTCCCCACCGGGGAGCTGTTTTTT. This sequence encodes CASSNRDFPTGELFF.

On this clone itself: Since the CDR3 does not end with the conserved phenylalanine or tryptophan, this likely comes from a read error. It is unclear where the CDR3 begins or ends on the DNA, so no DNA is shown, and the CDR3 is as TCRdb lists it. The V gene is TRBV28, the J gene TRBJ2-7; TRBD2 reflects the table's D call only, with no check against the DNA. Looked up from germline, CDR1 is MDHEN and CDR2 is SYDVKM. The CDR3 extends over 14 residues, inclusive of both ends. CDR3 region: CASRRDAGGPPSVY.

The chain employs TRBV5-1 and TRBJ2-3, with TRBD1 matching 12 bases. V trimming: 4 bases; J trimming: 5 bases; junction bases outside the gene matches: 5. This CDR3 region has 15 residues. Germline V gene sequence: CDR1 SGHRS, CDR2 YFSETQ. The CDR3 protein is CASSLGQGAIDTQYF. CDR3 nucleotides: TGCGCCAGCAGCCTGGGACAGGGGGCAATAGATACGCAGTATTTT.

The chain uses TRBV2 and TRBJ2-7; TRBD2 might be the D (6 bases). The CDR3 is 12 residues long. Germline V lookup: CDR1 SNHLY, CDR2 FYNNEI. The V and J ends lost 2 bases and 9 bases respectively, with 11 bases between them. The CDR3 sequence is CASSEMVAVQYF. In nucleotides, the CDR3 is TGTGCCAGCAGTGAAATGGTAGCGGTGCAGTACTTC.

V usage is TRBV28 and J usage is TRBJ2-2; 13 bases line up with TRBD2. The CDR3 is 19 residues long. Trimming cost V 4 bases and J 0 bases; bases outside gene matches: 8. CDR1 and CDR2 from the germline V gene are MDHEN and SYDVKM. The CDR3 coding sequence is TGTGCCAGCAGTTACCCGGGGACTAGCGGGAAATCGAACACCGGGGAGCTGTTTTTT. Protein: CASSYPGTSGKSNTGELFF.

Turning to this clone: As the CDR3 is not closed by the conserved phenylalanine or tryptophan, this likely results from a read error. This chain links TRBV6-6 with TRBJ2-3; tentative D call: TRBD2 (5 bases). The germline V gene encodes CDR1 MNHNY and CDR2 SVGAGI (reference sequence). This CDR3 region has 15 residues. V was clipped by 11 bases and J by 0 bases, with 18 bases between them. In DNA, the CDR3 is TGTGCCGCCAGCAAGGGCAGGACTAGCACAGATACGCAGTATCTT. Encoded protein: CAASKGRTSTDTQYL.

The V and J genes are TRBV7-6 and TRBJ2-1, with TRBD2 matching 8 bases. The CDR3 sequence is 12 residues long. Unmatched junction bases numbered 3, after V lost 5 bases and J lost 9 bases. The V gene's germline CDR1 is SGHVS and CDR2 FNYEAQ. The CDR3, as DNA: TGTGCCAGCAGCCACACTAGCGGTGAGCAGTTCTTC. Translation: CASSHTSGEQFF.

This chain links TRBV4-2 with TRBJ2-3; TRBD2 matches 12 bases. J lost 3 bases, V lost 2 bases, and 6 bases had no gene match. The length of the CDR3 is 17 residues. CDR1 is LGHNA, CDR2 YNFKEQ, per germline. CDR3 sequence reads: CASSQKTSGSPTDTQYF. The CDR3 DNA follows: TGTGCCAGCAGCCAAAAGACTAGCGGGAGCCCGACAGATACGCAGTATTTT.

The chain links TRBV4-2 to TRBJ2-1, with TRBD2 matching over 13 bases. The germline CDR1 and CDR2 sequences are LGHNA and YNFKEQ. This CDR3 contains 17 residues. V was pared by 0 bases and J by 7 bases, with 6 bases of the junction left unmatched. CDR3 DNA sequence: TGTGCCAGCAGCCAAGAAGGCGAGACTAGCGGGAGGAATGAGCAGTTCTTC. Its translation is CASSQEGETSGRNEQFF.